This T cell receptor beta chain was sequenced in a study of molecular identifiers for immune sequencing clone quantification. CDR3 length equals 15 residues. V lost 8 bases to trimming and J lost 6 bases; unmatched junction nucleotides: 11. Germline lookup yields CDR1 MNHEY and CDR2 SMNVEV (reference sequence). One entry per CDR3 protein results from TCRdb running MiXCR on the PCR reads. The repertoire includes some 590,000 distinct CDR3 sequences, roughly 23% of them detected once, and 0.78% sits in the top ten. This clonotype showed up just a few times. The sample consisted of naive CD8+ T cells from blood, with Jurkat cell RNA spiked in. Subset indicated: FACS-sorted CD8+CD4-CCR7+CD45RA+ naive T cells. The J gene is TRBJ2-2, the V gene TRBV27; 8 bases line up with TRBD2. This receptor was obtained from a human donor in good health. Some libraries in this study had Jurkat cell RNA spiked in. CDR3 protein: CASRGAGGPPGELFF. The CDR3 bases are TGTGCCAGCCGCGGCGCGGGAGGACCTCCCGGGGAGCTGTTTTTT.